This T cell receptor beta chain was captured in a study of cytomegalovirus exposure and HLA in healthy donors. The PCR had 60 Vbeta and 13 Jbeta primers. The assay was immunoSEQ multiplex PCR, and TCRdb's table has in-frame clones only and misses some. The data contain 150,000 to 200,000 clones, approximately 82% of them seen just once; the ten biggest clones take up roughly 1.7%. CDR1 and CDR2 from the germline V gene are LNHDA and SQIVND (reference sequence). The CDR3 totals 16 residues. Unmatched junction bases numbered 8, after V lost 6 bases and J lost 0 bases. The gene calls are TRBV19 and TRBJ1-2, with 9 bases that match TRBD1. Sequenced input: PBMCs. The receptor was derived from a middle-aged man in good health and CMV-seropositive. CDR3 protein: CASSSGQGVTNYGYTF. CDR3 bases: TGTGCCAGTAGCTCGGGACAGGGTGTGACTAACTATGGCTACACCTTC.